These T cell receptor beta chains were read from a single sample in a study of T-cell reconstitution after alpha-beta-depleted transplantation in children. TCRdb processed the PCR reads anew with MiXCR; each CDR3 protein has one entry. The sample records some 550,000 distinct CDR3 sequences, 15% to 20% being singletons. Sample: PBMCs from the stem cell graft donor, taken from the stem cell graft. These receptors all come from a human donor who donated a stem cell graft to a child with acute lymphoblastic leukemia. Both conserved end residues are part of each CDR3. The D gene is left open where the match is weak. A clone size is listed for some rows: how often the clone was seen (once, few, many), or a class if it is expanded.

>.|few|TRBV12-3/TRBV12-4|TRBJ2-3
CASRRNISTDTQYF
TGTGCCAGCAGGAGGAACATTAGCACAGATACGCAGTATTTT
>TRBD2|few|TRBV20-1|TRBJ2-1
CSAFTPREGEQFF
TGCAGTGCTTTTACACCTCGGGAGGGGGAGCAGTTCTTC
>TRBD1|few|TRBV20-1|TRBJ1-1
CSPPRGAIAFF
TGCAGTCCCCCCAGGGGGGCAATAGCTTTCTTT
>.|.|TRBV18|TRBJ2-5
CASSPISAQETQYF
TGTGCCAGCTCACCAATCAGCGCTCAAGAGACCCAGTACTTC
>.|few|TRBV4-1|TRBJ1-2
CASSQDIVLRLDNYGYTF
TGCGCCAGCAGCCAAGATATAGTCCTCCGACTGGATAACTATGGCTACACCTTC
>TRBD2|.|TRBV7-9|TRBJ2-5
CASSLTKSGKAQETQYF
TGTGCCAGCAGCCTAACGAAAAGCGGGAAAGCCCAAGAGACCCAGTACTTC
>.|few|TRBV7-9|TRBJ2-1
CASSQSLDPYNEQFF
TGTGCCAGCAGCCAATCCCTCGACCCGTACAATGAGCAGTTCTTC
>.|few|TRBV29-1|TRBJ2-1
CSVEDFTGRNEQFF
TGCAGCGTTGAAGATTTCACAGGGAGGAATGAGCAGTTCTTC
>.|.|TRBV12-3/TRBV12-4|TRBJ1-1
CATNLQGNEGAEAFF
TGTGCCACTAACTTACAGGGAAATGAAGGGGCTGAAGCTTTCTTT
>.|.|TRBV7-9|TRBJ2-3
CASSLDPADTQYF
TGTGCCAGCAGCTTAGACCCAGCAGATACGCAGTATTTT
>TRBD2|.|TRBV7-9|TRBJ2-1
CASSRTSHNEQFF
TGTGCCAGCAGCCGGACTAGCCACAATGAGCAGTTCTTC
>TRBD1|.|TRBV9|TRBJ1-2
CASSPLRFPGQGEEDGYTF
TGTGCCAGCAGTCCTCTTCGTTTTCCGGGACAGGGTGAAGAGGATGGCTACACCTTC
>TRBD1|.|TRBV12-3/TRBV12-4|TRBJ2-1
CASSRKGQGRKGDQQFF
TGTGCCAGCAGCCGAAAGGGACAGGGAAGGAAAGGCGATCAGCAGTTCTTC
>.|.|TRBV7-8|TRBJ2-5
CASSPRAPGTQYF
TGTGCCAGCAGCCCCAGAGCTCCGGGGACCCAGTACTTC
>.|few|TRBV5-1|TRBJ2-5
CASSLAQGVQETQYF
TGCGCCAGCAGCTTGGCCCAGGGTGTCCAAGAGACCCAGTACTTC
>.|.|TRBV7-9|TRBJ2-1
CASSSAGRVTGEQFF
TGTGCCAGCAGCTCCGCAGGGAGAGTAACCGGTGAGCAGTTCTTC
>TRBD1|.|TRBV3-1|TRBJ2-2
CASSRDSIINTGELFF
TGTGCCAGCAGCCGGGACAGCATCATTAACACCGGGGAGCTGTTTTTT
>.|few|TRBV20-1|TRBJ2-7
CSARVKGSSYEQYF
TGCAGTGCTAGAGTTAAGGGAAGCTCCTACGAGCAGTACTTC
>TRBD1|.|TRBV15|TRBJ2-2
CATSTGTGGTGELFF
TGTGCCACCAGCACAGGGACAGGGGGGACCGGGGAGCTGTTTTTT
>.|.|TRBV5-1|TRBJ2-3
CASSLPQGAGASTDTQYF
TGCGCCAGCAGCCTACCCCAAGGGGCGGGGGCTAGCACAGATACGCAGTATTTT
>.|few|TRBV11-2|TRBJ2-5
CASSWQWETQYF
TGTGCCAGCAGCTGGCAGTGGGAGACCCAGTACTTC
>.|.|TRBV6-2/TRBV6-3|TRBJ2-1
CASSPSPVHQFF
TGTGCCAGCAGCCCCTCCCCAGTCCATCAGTTCTTC
>.|.|TRBV10-3|TRBJ2-2
CATGPGTGELFF
TGTGCCACCGGTCCGGGTACCGGGGAGCTGTTTTTT
>TRBD2|.|TRBV20-1|TRBJ2-3
CSANLGLAGAVDTQYF
TGCAGTGCTAATCTGGGACTAGCGGGAGCCGTAGATACGCAGTATTTT
>TRBD2|.|TRBV7-6|TRBJ2-1
CASSFGLEVSFEQFF
TGTGCCAGCAGCTTCGGACTAGAGGTATCCTTCGAGCAGTTCTTC
>.|few|TRBV7-2|TRBJ2-1
CASSPTTGLEQFF
TGTGCCAGCAGCCCTACTACAGGGCTTGAGCAGTTCTTC
>.|.|TRBV5-1|TRBJ2-1
CATSLGGVYNEQFF
TGCGCCACCAGCTTGGGGGGAGTCTACAATGAGCAGTTCTTC
>TRBD1|few|TRBV20-1|TRBJ1-5
CSAREGRGRNGQPQHF
TGCAGTGCTAGAGAGGGGAGGGGGCGCAACGGTCAGCCCCAGCATTTT
>.|many|TRBV5-1|TRBJ2-3
CASSLEGGFTDTQYF
TGCGCCAGCAGCTTGGAAGGCGGGTTCACAGATACGCAGTATTTT